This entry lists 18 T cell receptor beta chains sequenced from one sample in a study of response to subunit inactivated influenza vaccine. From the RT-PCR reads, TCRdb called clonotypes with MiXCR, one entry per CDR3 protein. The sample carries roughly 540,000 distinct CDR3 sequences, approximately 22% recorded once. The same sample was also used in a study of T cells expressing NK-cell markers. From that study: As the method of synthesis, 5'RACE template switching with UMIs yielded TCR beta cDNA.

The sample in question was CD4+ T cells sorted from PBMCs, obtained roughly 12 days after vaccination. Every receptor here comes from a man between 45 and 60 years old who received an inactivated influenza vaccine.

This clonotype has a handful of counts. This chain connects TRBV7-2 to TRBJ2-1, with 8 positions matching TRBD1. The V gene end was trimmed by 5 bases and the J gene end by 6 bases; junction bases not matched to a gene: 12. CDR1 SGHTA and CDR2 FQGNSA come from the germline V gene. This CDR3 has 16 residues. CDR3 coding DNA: TGTGCCAGCAGCAGAATCGGACAGGGTATTTTCAATGAGCAGTTCTTC. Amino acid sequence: CASSRIGQGIFNEQFF.

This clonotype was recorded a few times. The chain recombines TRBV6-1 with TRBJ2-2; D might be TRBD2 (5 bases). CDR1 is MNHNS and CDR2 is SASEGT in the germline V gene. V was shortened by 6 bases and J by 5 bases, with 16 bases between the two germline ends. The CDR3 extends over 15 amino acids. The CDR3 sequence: CASSLRTDLTGELFF. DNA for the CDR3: TGTGCCAGCAGCCTCCGGACGGACTTAACCGGGGAGCTGTTTTTT.

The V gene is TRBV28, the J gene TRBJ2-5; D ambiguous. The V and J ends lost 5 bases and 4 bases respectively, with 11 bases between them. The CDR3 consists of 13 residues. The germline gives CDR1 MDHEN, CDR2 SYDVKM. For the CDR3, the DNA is TGTGCCAGCAGTCCAACCTACGGAGAGACCCAGTACTTC. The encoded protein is CASSPTYGETQYF.

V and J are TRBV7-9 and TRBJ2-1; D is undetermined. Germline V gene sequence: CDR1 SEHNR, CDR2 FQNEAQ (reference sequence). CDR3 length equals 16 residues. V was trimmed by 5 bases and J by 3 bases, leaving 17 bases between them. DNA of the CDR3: TGTGCCAGCAGCACCTGGAACACCGAGTTCTACAATGAGCAGTTCTTC. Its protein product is CASSTWNTEFYNEQFF.

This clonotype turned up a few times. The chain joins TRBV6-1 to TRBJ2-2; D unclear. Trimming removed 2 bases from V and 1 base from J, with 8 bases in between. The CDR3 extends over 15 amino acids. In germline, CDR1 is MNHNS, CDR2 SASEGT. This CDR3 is CASSEPGRNTGELFF. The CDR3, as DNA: TGTGCCAGCAGTGAACCTGGACGGAACACCGGGGAGCTGTTTTTT.

CDR3 sequence reads: CASSPPQGAAGANVLTF. Written as DNA, the CDR3 is TGTGCCAGCTCACCACCTCAGGGGGCGGCTGGGGCCAACGTCCTGACTTTC. This sequence joins TRBV18 and TRBJ2-6, with 8 bases fitting TRBD1. The J segment lost 2 bases and the V segment lost 0 bases, leaving 3 bases of the junction unmatched. CDR1 is KGHSH, CDR2 LQKENI, per germline. The CDR3 length is 17 residues. Filled out from reference TRBV18 and TRBJ2-6, the complete variable domain reads NAGVMQNPRHLVRRRGQEARLRCSPMKGHSHVYWYRQLPEEGLKFMVYLQKENIIDESGMPKERFSAEFPKEGPSILRIQQVVRGDSAAYFCASSPPQGAAGANVLTFGAGSRLTVL.

The CDR3 DNA follows: TGTGCCAGCAGCTTTCAGGGTGGGGGGACTGAAGCTTTCTTT. Translation: CASSFQGGGTEAFF. The chain has TRBV7-2 and TRBJ1-1; TRBD1 is a possible D gene (5 bases). The V gene lost 3 bases and the J gene lost 5 bases, with 13 bases spanning the gap. The CDR3 has 14 residues. Germline-derived CDR1 and CDR2 are SGHTA and FQGNSA.

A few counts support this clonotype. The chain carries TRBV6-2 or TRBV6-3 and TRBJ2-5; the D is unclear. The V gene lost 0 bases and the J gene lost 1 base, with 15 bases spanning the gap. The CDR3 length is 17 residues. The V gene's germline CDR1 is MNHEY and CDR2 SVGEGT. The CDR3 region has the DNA TGTGCCAGCAGTTACTCGATCATTAGTGGCTCCCAAGAGACCCAGTACTTC. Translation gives CASSYSIISGSQETQYF.

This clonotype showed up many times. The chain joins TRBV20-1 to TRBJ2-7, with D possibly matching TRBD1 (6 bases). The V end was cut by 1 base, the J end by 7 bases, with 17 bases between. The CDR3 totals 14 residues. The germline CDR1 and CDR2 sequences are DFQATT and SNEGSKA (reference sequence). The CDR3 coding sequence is TGCAGTGCTAGAGGGCCCAGGGGCAAGGAGGAGCAGTACTTC. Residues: CSARGPRGKEEQYF.

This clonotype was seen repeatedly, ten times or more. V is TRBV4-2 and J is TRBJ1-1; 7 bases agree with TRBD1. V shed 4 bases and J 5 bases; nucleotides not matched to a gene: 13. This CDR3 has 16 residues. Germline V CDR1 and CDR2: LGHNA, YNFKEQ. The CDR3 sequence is CASSRQGAQGGTEAFF. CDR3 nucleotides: TGTGCCAGCAGCCGCCAAGGGGCCCAGGGGGGAACTGAAGCTTTCTTT.

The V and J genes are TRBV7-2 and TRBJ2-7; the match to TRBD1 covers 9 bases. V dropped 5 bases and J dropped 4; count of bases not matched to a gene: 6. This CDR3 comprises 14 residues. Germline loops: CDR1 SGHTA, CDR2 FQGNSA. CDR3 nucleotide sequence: TGTGCCAGCAGCCATCGGGACAGGGATTACGAGCAGTACTTC. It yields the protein CASSHRDRDYEQYF.

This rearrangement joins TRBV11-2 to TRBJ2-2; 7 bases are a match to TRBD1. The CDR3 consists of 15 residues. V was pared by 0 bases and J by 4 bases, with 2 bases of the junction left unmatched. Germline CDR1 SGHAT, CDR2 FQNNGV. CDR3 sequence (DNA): TGTGCCAGCAGCTTAGAAGGGGGCATCACCGGGGAGCTGTTTTTT. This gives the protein CASSLEGGITGELFF. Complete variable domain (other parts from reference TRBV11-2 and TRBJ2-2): EAGVAQSPRYKIIEKRQSVAFWCNPISGHATLYWYQQILGQGPKLLIQFQNNGVVDDSQLPKDRFSAERLKGVDSTLKIQPAKLEDSAVYLCASSLEGGITGELFFGEGSRLTVL.

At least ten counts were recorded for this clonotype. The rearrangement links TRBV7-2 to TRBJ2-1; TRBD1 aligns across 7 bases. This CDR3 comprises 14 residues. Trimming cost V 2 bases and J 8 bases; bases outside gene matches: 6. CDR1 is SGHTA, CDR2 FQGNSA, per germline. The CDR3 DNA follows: TGTGCCAGCAGCTTATCGAATGACAGGGATGAGCAGTTCTTC. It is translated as CASSLSNDRDEQFF.

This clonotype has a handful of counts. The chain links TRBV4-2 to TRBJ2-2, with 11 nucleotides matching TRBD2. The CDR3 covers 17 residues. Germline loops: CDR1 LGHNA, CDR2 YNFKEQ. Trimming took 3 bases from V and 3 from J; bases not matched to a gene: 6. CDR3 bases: TGTGCCAGCAGCCAGCTTAGCGGGGGGGCCGACACCGGGGAGCTGTTTTTT. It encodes CASSQLSGGADTGELFF.

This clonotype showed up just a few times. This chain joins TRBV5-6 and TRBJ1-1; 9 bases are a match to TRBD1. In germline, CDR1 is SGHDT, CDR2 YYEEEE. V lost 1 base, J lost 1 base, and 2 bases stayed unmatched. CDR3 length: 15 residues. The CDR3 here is CASSLTGGRNTEAFF. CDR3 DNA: TGTGCCAGCAGCTTGACAGGGGGCAGGAACACTGAAGCTTTCTTT.

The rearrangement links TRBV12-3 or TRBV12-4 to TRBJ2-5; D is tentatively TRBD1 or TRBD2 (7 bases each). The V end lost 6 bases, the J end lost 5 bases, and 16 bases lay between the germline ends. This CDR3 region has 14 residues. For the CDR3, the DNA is TGTGCCAGCAGCCCAGGGGGGGCCGTTGAGACCCAGTACTTC. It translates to CASSPGGAVETQYF.

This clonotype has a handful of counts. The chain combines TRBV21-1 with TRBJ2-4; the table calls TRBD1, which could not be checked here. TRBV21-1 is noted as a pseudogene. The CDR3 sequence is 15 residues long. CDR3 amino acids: CASTLRDTTKNIQYF. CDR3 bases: TGTGCCAGCACCCTCCGGGACACCACTAAAAACATTCAGTACTTC.

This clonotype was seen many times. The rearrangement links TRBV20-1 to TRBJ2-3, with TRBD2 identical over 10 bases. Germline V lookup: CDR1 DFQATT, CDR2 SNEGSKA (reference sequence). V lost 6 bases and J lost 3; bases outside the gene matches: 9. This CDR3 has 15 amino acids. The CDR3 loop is CSASLAGDGTDTQYF. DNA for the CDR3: TGCAGTGCCAGTCTAGCGGGAGATGGGACAGATACGCAGTATTTT.